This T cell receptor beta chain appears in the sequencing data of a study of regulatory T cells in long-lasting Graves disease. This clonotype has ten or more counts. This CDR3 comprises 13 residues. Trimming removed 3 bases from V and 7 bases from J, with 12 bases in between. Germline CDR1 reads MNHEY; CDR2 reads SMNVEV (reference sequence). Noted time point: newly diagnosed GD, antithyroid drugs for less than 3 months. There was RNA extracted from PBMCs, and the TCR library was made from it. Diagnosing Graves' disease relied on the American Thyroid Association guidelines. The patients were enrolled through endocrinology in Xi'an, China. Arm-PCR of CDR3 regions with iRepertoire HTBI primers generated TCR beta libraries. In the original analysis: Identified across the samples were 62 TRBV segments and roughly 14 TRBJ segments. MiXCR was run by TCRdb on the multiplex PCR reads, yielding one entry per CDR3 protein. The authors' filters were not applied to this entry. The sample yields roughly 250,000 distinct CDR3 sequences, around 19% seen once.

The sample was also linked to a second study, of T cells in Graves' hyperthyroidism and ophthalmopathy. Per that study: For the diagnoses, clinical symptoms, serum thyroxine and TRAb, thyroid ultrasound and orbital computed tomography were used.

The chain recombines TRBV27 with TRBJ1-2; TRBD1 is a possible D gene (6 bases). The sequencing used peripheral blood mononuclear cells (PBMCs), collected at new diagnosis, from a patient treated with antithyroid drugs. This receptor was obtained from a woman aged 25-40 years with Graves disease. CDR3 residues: CASSLGATLGYTF. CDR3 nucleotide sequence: TGTGCCAGCAGTTTGGGGGCAACCCTTGGCTACACCTTC.